These T cell receptor beta chains were read from a single sample in a study of T cells in Graves' hyperthyroidism and ophthalmopathy. A single record per CDR3 protein comes from TCRdb applying MiXCR to the multiplex PCR reads. This table has about 600,000 distinct CDR3 sequences, 13% to 15% appearing once. Sample: blood. These receptors all stem from a woman under 30 with Graves' ophthalmopathy. Each CDR3 is given with its conserved first and last residue. A row's size may be missing; if present it is once, few, many or a size class.

size,V,J,CDR3
many,TRBV7-2,TRBJ1-1,CASSLDRVRTEAFF
NA,TRBV19,TRBJ2-1,CASTYSGSTSEQFF
many,TRBV6-2/TRBV6-3,TRBJ2-7,CASSDGGYEQYF
many,TRBV29-1,TRBJ2-1,CSVVGYSSYNEQFF
few,TRBV20-1,TRBJ2-1,CSARDLGGGSYNEQFF
many,TRBV6-2/TRBV6-3,TRBJ1-2,CASSYSSSQWFRNYGYTF
NA,TRBV19,TRBJ2-3,CASSIGQLTTNTDTQYF
many,TRBV6-1,TRBJ1-5,CASSGSGLGGNQPQHF
many,TRBV30,TRBJ1-4,CAWSVRTGKLEKLFF
many,TRBV12-3/TRBV12-4,TRBJ2-7,CASSPGVGGSGAYEQYF
many,TRBV24-1,TRBJ2-1,CATSEGGLAGHNEQFF
many,TRBV10-3,TRBJ1-1,CAISESGRMGTGGRTEAFF
NA,TRBV25-1,TRBJ2-2,CASIDSPGQGFTGELFF
few,TRBV10-3,TRBJ2-7,CAISESTPTGDSYPYEQYF
NA,TRBV7-7,TRBJ2-2,CASSTKTYGAANTGELFF